The present entry profiles one T cell receptor beta chain with its context. Its matching antigen is unknown. Patients aged 2 to 39 years had fewer naive T cells. The source of the sample is a study of regulatory T cells. Study findings and constraints: In CD3G-deficient patients, conventional CD4+ T cells were enriched for hydrophobic CDR3 residues at positions 6 and 7.

Primers: 52 TRBV forward and 13 TRBJ reverse. Libraries were prepared by immunoSEQ multiplex PCR; TCRdb keeps only in-frame clonotypes and omits some of them. The sample holds roughly 30,000 clones; 85% to 95% are singletons and the top ten take 1.5% to 1.9%. V was pared by 6 bases and J by 0 bases, with 3 bases between. Germline V gene lookup returns CDR1 LNHDA and CDR2 SQIVND (reference sequence). The CDR3 covers 13 residues. This rearrangement joins TRBV19 to TRBJ2-6; D not resolved. The sequencing sample was made of conventional CD4+ T cells sorted from blood. This TCR was sampled from a person aged 18 to 29 with CD3G deficiency. The CDR3 DNA reads TGTGCCAGTAGCCACTCTGGGGCCAACGTCCTGACTTTC. Its translation is CASSHSGANVLTF.